What follows are 16 T cell receptor beta chains derived from one specimen sequenced in a study of T cell responses to AZD1222 COVID-19 vaccine. Some clones are missing from TCRdb's copy, which holds only in-frame ones; the method was immunoSEQ multiplex PCR. This table holds around 100,000 clones, more than 75% found once. The sequencing used peripheral blood, collected 28 days after the second dose of the MenACWY control vaccine. These receptors originate from an adult who received the MenACWY meningococcal vaccine as a control.

This sequence joins TRBV6-5 and TRBJ1-2; TRBD1 agrees at 7 bases. The V gene's germline CDR1 is MNHEY and CDR2 SVGAGI. This CDR3 has 15 residues. With 4 bases clipped from V and 6 bases from J, the junction kept 11 bases outside the gene matches. The CDR3 spells CASSSNRGGRNGYTF. CDR3 sequence (DNA): TGTGCCAGCAGTTCCAACAGGGGTGGGAGGAATGGCTACACCTTC.

The J gene is TRBJ2-5, the V gene TRBV2; 8 bases align to TRBD2. Trimming at V came to 2 bases and at J to 5 bases, leaving 7 bases not matched to a gene. Germline V gene lookup returns CDR1 SNHLY and CDR2 FYNNEI. This CDR3 is 15 amino acids long. The CDR3 DNA reads as TGTGCCAGCAGTGAAAACGGGGGGGCCAGGGAGACCCAGTACTTC. The encoded protein is CASSENGGARETQYF.

The J gene is TRBJ1-2, the V gene TRBV18; 8 bases are a match to TRBD1. Trimming at V came to 6 bases and at J to 7 bases, leaving 4 bases not matched to a gene. Germline-derived CDR1 and CDR2 are KGHSH and LQKENI. The length of the CDR3 is 12 residues. Written as DNA, the CDR3 is TGTGCCAGCTCGACAGGGGATGTTGGCTACACCTTC. Its translation: CASSTGDVGYTF.

The rearrangement uses TRBV7-8 and TRBJ1-1; possibly TRBD1 for D (6 bases). This CDR3 contains 14 residues. Trimming stripped 5 bases from V and 5 bases from J, with 15 bases between. CDR1 is SGHVS, CDR2 FQNEAQ, per germline. CDR3 in DNA: TGTGCCAGCAGCCACAGGGAGAGGAGGACTGAAGCTTTCTTT. This gives the protein CASSHRERRTEAFF.

This clone was observed a handful of times. The CDR3 DNA reads as TGCGCCAGCAGCTTGAATCTTCTTGGCGAGCAGTACTTC. It specifies CASSLNLLGEQYF. The chain carries TRBV5-1 and TRBJ2-7; D unresolved. This CDR3 comprises 13 residues. Germline CDR1 and CDR2: SGHRS and YFSETQ. The ends were cut back, 1 base at V and 6 bases at J, with 11 bases in the middle. Supplemented by reference TRBV5-1 and TRBJ2-7, the full variable domain reads KAGVTQTPRYLIKTRGQQVTLSCSPISGHRSVSWYQQTPGQGLQFLFEYFSETQRNKGNFPGRFSGRQFSNSRSEMNVSTLELGDSALYLCASSLNLLGEQYFGPGTRLTVT.

This chain uses TRBV7-9 with TRBJ2-5; TRBD1 aligns across 12 bases. CDR1 SEHNR and CDR2 FQNEAQ come from the germline V gene (reference sequence). V gave up 1 base and J gave up 0 bases; unmatched junction bases: 0. The CDR3 is made up of 16 amino acids. In nucleotides, the CDR3 is TGTGCCAGCAGCTTAGGGGACAGGGGGCACCAAGAGACCCAGTACTTC. Protein: CASSLGDRGHQETQYF.

The chain has TRBV7-6 and TRBJ2-7, with D unresolved. This CDR3 comprises 11 residues. V was trimmed by 5 bases and J by 3 bases, leaving 5 bases between them. Germline V gene data show CDR1 as SGHVS and CDR2 as FNYEAQ. The CDR3 sequence: CASSLDYEQYF. DNA of the CDR3: TGTGCCAGCAGCCTAGACTACGAGCAGTACTTC.

The rearrangement links TRBV2 to TRBJ2-1; possible D gene TRBD2, 5 bases. Germline V gene lookup returns CDR1 SNHLY and CDR2 FYNNEI. V was pared by 2 bases and J by 0 bases, with 8 bases between. This CDR3 is built from 15 residues. The CDR3 spells CASSERGSSYNEQFF. As DNA, the CDR3 is TGTGCCAGCAGTGAACGAGGGAGCTCCTACAATGAGCAGTTCTTC.

The chain joins TRBV29-1 to TRBJ2-1; D possibly matches TRBD1 or TRBD2 (5 bases each). Trimming shortened V by 4 bases and J by 7 bases, and 23 bases separated the two germline ends. CDR3 length: 16 residues. Germline values: CDR1 SQVTM, CDR2 ANQGSEA. Written as DNA, the CDR3 is TGCAGCGTTGCCCCGCGAACTAGGGCTAAGGGGAATGAGCAGTTCTTC. It codes for CSVAPRTRAKGNEQFF.

The rearrangement uses TRBV24-1 and TRBJ2-6; D perhaps matches TRBD1 (5 bases). This CDR3 is 16 amino acids long. The germline V gene has CDR1 KGHDR and CDR2 SFDVKD. V was clipped by 5 bases and J by 0 bases, with 10 bases between them. In nucleotides, the CDR3 is TGTGCCACCAGTGGGACACCGGGCTCTGGGGCCAACGTCCTGACTTTC. It specifies CATSGTPGSGANVLTF.

The rearrangement joins TRBV7-3 to TRBJ2-3; 10 nucleotides align to TRBD2. Germline CDR1 and CDR2: SGHTA and FQGTGA. V shed 1 base and J 0 bases; nucleotides not matched to a gene: 10. The CDR3 covers 19 residues. DNA for the CDR3: TGTGCCAGCAGCTTAATGGCAGCGGGGGGGCAAAGGAGCACAGATACGCAGTATTTT. Translating it yields CASSLMAAGGQRSTDTQYF.

The chain combines TRBV7-3 with TRBJ2-5; unclear D gene. The germline gives CDR1 SGHTA, CDR2 FQGTGA. Trimming took 2 bases from V and 1 from J, leaving 5 bases between them. This CDR3 contains 13 residues. In DNA, the CDR3 is TGTGCCAGCAGCTTAGAGGCCCAAGAGACCCAGTACTTC. It translates to CASSLEAQETQYF.

The chain combines TRBV6-5 with TRBJ2-7; possible D gene TRBD1, 6 bases. V was pared by 6 bases and J by 1 base, with 16 bases between. Germline assignment: CDR1 MNHEY and CDR2 SVGAGI. The CDR3 spans 15 residues. The CDR3 DNA reads TGTGCCAGCAGGGGCCCGGGACACCGTTCCTACGAGCAGTACTTC. Its protein is CASRGPGHRSYEQYF.

The chain has TRBV5-4 and TRBJ2-2, with TRBD1 matching over 8 bases. The CDR3 runs to 14 residues. Germline V CDR1 and CDR2: SGHNT, YYREEE (reference sequence). The ends lost 2 bases at V and 6 bases at J; junction bases unmatched: 3. The CDR3, as DNA: TGTGCCAGCAGCTTACAGGGGGGCCCCGGGGAGCTGTTTTTT. It codes for CASSLQGGPGELFF.

The chain couples TRBV6-2 or TRBV6-3 to TRBJ2-7, with 7 bases aligning to TRBD1. Germline V lookup: CDR1 MNHEY, CDR2 SVGEGT. The CDR3 extends over 18 amino acids. After removal of 2 bases from V and 3 bases from J, the junction contained 16 bases not matched to a gene. The CDR3 region is CASSYPNDRVIPNYEQYF. CDR3 nucleotide sequence: TGTGCCAGCAGTTACCCCAACGACAGGGTAATACCGAACTACGAGCAGTACTTC.

V is TRBV18 and J is TRBJ1-2; maybe TRBD1 (6 bases). V lost 3 bases to trimming and J lost 4 bases, with 18 bases between them. The CDR3 loop spans 16 amino acids. Germline-derived CDR1 and CDR2 are KGHSH and LQKENI. DNA of the CDR3: TGTGCCAGCTCACCCCTGGCAGGGGCTCAGGGCTATGGCTACACCTTC. Translated: CASSPLAGAQGYGYTF.